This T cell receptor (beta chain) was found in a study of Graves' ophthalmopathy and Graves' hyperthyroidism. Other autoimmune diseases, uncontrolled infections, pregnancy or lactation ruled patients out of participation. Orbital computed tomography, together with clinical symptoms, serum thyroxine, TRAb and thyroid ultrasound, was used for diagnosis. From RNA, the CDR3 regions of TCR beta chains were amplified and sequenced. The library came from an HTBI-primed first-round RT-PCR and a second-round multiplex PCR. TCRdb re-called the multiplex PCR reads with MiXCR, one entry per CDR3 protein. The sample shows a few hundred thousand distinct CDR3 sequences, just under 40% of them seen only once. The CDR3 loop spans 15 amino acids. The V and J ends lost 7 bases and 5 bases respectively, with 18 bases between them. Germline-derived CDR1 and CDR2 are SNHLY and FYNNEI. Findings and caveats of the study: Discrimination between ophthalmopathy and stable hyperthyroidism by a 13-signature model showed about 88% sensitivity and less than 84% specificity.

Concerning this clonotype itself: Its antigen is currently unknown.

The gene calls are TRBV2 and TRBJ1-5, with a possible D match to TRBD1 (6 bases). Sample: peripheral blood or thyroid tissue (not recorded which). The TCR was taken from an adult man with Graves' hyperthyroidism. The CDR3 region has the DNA TGTGCCAGCATTGTCGCCCGCAGGGGTGATCAGCCCCAGCATTTT. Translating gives CASIVARRGDQPQHF.